The next 28 T cell receptor beta chains were all read from a single sample in a study of blood T cell repertoires in COVID-19 (TCRdb year 2020). The library was obtained by the immunoSEQ multiplex PCR assay. Held by TCRdb, this immuneACCESS table contains in-frame sequences only and omits some clones. Under half of the omission traces to an unresolved V gene where checked; the cause of the rest is unknown. Recorded for this sample are 200,000 to 300,000 clones; about 89% of them occurred a single time. Approximately 2.5% of the sample is held by the ten biggest clonotypes. Sample: PBMCs or T cells enriched from blood (not recorded which). The receptors stem from a woman between 18 and 30 years old who had recovered from COVID-19.

This chain joins TRBV11-2 and TRBJ2-3; 12 nucleotides line up with TRBD2. The CDR3 length is 18 residues. V lost 3 bases and J lost 5; bases outside the gene matches: 12. Germline V gene sequence: CDR1 SGHAT, CDR2 FQNNGV. The CDR3: CASSFSPASGRGRDTQYF. The CDR3 DNA follows: TGTGCCAGCAGCTTCTCCCCGGCTAGCGGGAGGGGTAGAGATACGCAGTATTTT.

The J gene is TRBJ2-7, the V gene TRBV3-1 (or the pseudogene TRBV3-2); 8 nucleotides line up with TRBD2. V was clipped by 2 bases and J by 2 bases; unmatched bases: 5. The CDR3 spans 15 residues. Germline V CDR1 and CDR2: LGHDT, YNNKEL (reference sequence). In nucleotides, the CDR3 is TGTGCCAGCAGCCAAATGGTAGCGGGAACCTACGAGCAGTACTTC. Translating gives CASSQMVAGTYEQYF.

The rearrangement uses TRBV7-2 and TRBJ1-6; D is undetermined. Deletions cut 2 bases from V and 7 bases from J, with 15 bases between. In germline, CDR1 is SGHTA, CDR2 FQGNSA. The CDR3 spans 16 residues. The CDR3 DNA follows: TGTGCCAGCAGCTTATGGGCCGACCGAGAAAATTCACCCCTCCACTTT. Translated, it gives CASSLWADRENSPLHF.

The chain recombines TRBV30 with TRBJ1-2; D ambiguous. V was shortened by 5 bases and J by 2 bases, with 15 bases between the two germline ends. Germline V gives CDR1 GTSNPN, CDR2 SVGIG (reference sequence). CDR3 length: 14 residues. CDR3 residues: CAWPAPRVNYGYTF. The CDR3 DNA sequence: TGTGCCTGGCCCGCCCCTCGGGTGAACTATGGCTACACCTTC.

The chain has TRBV11-3 and TRBJ2-2; D is ambiguous. Germline CDR1 is SGHNT and CDR2 is YENEEA. Trimming took 10 bases from V and 2 from J, leaving 14 bases between them. This CDR3 has 14 residues. The CDR3 nucleotides read TGTGCCACCCAGGCACACCATAACACCGGGGAGCTGTTTTTT. Translation gives CATQAHHNTGELFF.

The V gene is TRBV6-5, the J gene TRBJ1-5, with 7 bases fitting TRBD1. The germline CDR1 and CDR2 sequences are MNHEY and SVGAGI. With 6 bases clipped from V and 8 bases from J, the junction kept 13 bases outside the gene matches. CDR3 length: 15 residues. The chain's CDR3 is CASSSRQGIKEPQHF. CDR3 DNA: TGTGCCAGCAGCTCTAGACAGGGAATTAAGGAGCCCCAGCATTTT.

This clone was counted a few times. The rearrangement joins TRBV3-1 (or the pseudogene TRBV3-2) to TRBJ1-2; D uncertain. This CDR3 has 13 amino acids. Trimming cost V 4 bases and J 4 bases, with 10 bases left between them. Germline V lookup: CDR1 LGHDT, CDR2 YNNKEL (reference sequence). For the CDR3, the DNA is TGTGCCAGCAGCCGAACGACTATCTATGGCTACACCTTC. Translation gives CASSRTTIYGYTF.

This clone is a singleton in its sample. The J gene is TRBJ1-5, the V gene TRBV27; TRBD1 agrees at 7 bases. Per germline, CDR1 MNHEY and CDR2 SMNVEV (reference sequence). V lost 4 bases, J lost 0 bases, and 6 bases stayed unmatched. The length of the CDR3 is 16 residues. In nucleotides, the CDR3 is TGTGCCAGCAGTTGTCCACAGGGGAATAGCAATCAGCCCCAGCATTTT. The encoded protein is CASSCPQGNSNQPQHF.

The chain has TRBV5-4 and TRBJ2-2, with D possibly being TRBD1 (5 bases). The V gene's germline CDR1 is SGHNT and CDR2 YYREEE (reference sequence). There are 14 residues in the CDR3. V shed 4 bases and J shed 5 bases, with 12 bases lying between them. CDR3 in amino acids: CASSRKGATGELFF. In nucleotides, the CDR3 is TGTGCCAGCAGCCGGAAAGGGGCGACCGGGGAGCTGTTTTTT.

The CDR3 sequence is CACRGDGSPAGNTIYF. In DNA form, the CDR3 reads TGTGCCTGCCGCGGGGACGGATCGCCCGCTGGAAACACCATATATTTT. This chain links TRBV30 with TRBJ1-3; a possible D gene is TRBD1 (5 bases). This CDR3 spans 16 amino acids. Germline assignment: CDR1 GTSNPN and CDR2 SVGIG (reference sequence). V dropped 6 bases and J dropped 2 bases, with 20 bases sitting between them.

The V call is TRBV5-1, the J call TRBJ2-7; possibly TRBD1 for D (6 bases). Trimming shortened V by 5 bases and J by 2 bases, and 17 bases separated the two germline ends. CDR1 is SGHRS, CDR2 YFSETQ, per germline. The CDR3 consists of 15 residues. Here the CDR3 DNA reads TGCGCCAGCAGTTCGATACCCGGGACAACCTACGAGCAGTACTTC. Its protein product is CASSSIPGTTYEQYF.

This clone was picked up a small number of times. This chain's CDR3 is CASSSMDSYTGELFF. Here the CDR3 DNA reads TGTGCCAGCAGTTCCATGGACTCGTACACCGGGGAGCTGTTTTTT. The rearrangement uses TRBV6-5 and TRBJ2-2, with a weak D call TRBD2 (5 bases). Germline loops: CDR1 MNHEY, CDR2 SVGAGI. V dropped 4 bases and J dropped 3 bases, with 12 bases sitting between them. CDR3 size: 15 residues.

The chain carries TRBV11-2 and TRBJ2-1; D might be TRBD1 (6 bases). Between the trimmed V and J ends, which lost 1 base and 9 bases, there was a span of 13 bases. CDR1 and CDR2 (germline): SGHAT, FQNNGV. The CDR3 spans 14 residues. CDR3 amino acids: CASSLAYQGIEQFF. The CDR3 nucleotides are TGTGCCAGCAGCTTAGCCTACCAGGGGATTGAGCAGTTCTTC.

The J gene is TRBJ2-1, the V gene TRBV2; 9 bases line up with TRBD2. V lost 2 bases and J lost 13; bases outside the gene matches: 12. The CDR3 is 15 amino acids. Germline CDR1 reads SNHLY; CDR2 reads FYNNEI. The CDR3 DNA is TGTGCCAGCAGTGAACAGGGTCTAGCGGGATCCATTCAGTTCTTC. It encodes CASSEQGLAGSIQFF.

This clone is a singleton in its sample. The J gene is TRBJ1-4, the V gene TRBV6-5; 7 bases match TRBD1. The germline gives CDR1 MNHEY, CDR2 SVGAGI. V lost 10 bases, J lost 4 bases, and 6 bases stayed unmatched. This CDR3 has 13 residues. DNA for the CDR3: TGTGCCATCGCCGGGACAGTTAATGAAAAACTGTTTTTT. Protein product: CAIAGTVNEKLFF.

This chain joins TRBV7-2 and TRBJ1-2, with D perhaps TRBD1 (5 bases). There are 14 residues in the CDR3. Germline CDR1 SGHTA, CDR2 FQGNSA. V lost 3 bases, J lost 6 bases, and 14 bases lay in between. CDR3 region: CASSFQTEVNGYTF. CDR3 nucleotides: TGTGCCAGCAGCTTCCAGACAGAGGTGAATGGCTACACCTTC.

This rearrangement joins TRBV5-6 to TRBJ1-2; TRBD1 matches 11 bases. The ends lost 2 bases at V and 8 bases at J; junction bases unmatched: 5. Germline lookup yields CDR1 SGHDT and CDR2 YYEEEE. This CDR3 is built from 14 residues. The CDR3 here is CASSFGQGAWGYTF. The DNA of the CDR3 is TGTGCCAGCAGCTTCGGACAGGGGGCGTGGGGCTACACCTTC.

The chain employs TRBV7-6 and TRBJ2-7, with TRBD2 matching 10 bases. This CDR3 has 15 amino acids. Germline assignment: CDR1 SGHVS and CDR2 FNYEAQ. Trimming at V came to 4 bases and at J to 6 bases, leaving 9 bases not matched to a gene. This CDR3 is CASSSLAGAFSEQYF. The CDR3 region has the DNA TGTGCCAGCAGCTCTCTAGCGGGAGCCTTCAGCGAGCAGTACTTC. The variable domain in full, completed from reference TRBV7-6 and TRBJ2-7, reads GAGVSQSPRYKVTKRGQDVALRCDPISGHVSLYWYRQALGQGPEFLTYFNYEAQQDKSGLPNDRFSAERPEGSISTLTIQRTEQRDSAMYRCASSSLAGAFSEQYFGPGTRLTVT.

This chain joins TRBV11-3 and TRBJ1-1, with 10 nucleotides matching TRBD1. CDR1 SGHNT and CDR2 YENEEA come from the germline V gene. The CDR3 spans 17 residues. J was trimmed by 1 base and V by 2 bases; bases with no gene match: 7. The CDR3: CASSLPLGTGANTEAFF. In nucleotides, the CDR3 is TGTGCCAGCAGCTTACCCCTGGGGACAGGGGCGAACACTGAAGCTTTCTTT.

This clone has only one observation. This rearrangement joins TRBV12-3 or TRBV12-4 to TRBJ1-1; the D gene is possibly TRBD1 (6 bases). V was pared by 7 bases and J by 7 bases, with 13 bases between. The CDR3 is 12 amino acids. The DNA of the CDR3 is TGTGCCAGCAAGGGGAGGGGGGATGAAGCTTTCTTT. Protein sequence: CASKGRGDEAFF.

This chain connects TRBV7-9 to TRBJ2-7; 8 bases align to TRBD1. Germline CDR1 and CDR2: SEHNR and FQNEAQ (reference sequence). J gave up 0 bases and V 5 bases, and 6 bases lay outside the gene matches. This CDR3 is built from 15 residues. The CDR3 DNA reads as TGTGCCAGCAGCCCCCGGGACAGGCGCTCCTACGAGCAGTACTTC. Translation gives CASSPRDRRSYEQYF.

In DNA form, the CDR3 reads TGTGCCAGCAGCTTGGTTCAGAGCACAGATACGCAGTATTTT. Protein sequence: CASSLVQSTDTQYF. The chain is built from TRBV11-2 and TRBJ2-3; no clear D gene. Germline V lookup: CDR1 SGHAT, CDR2 FQNNGV. V dropped 3 bases and J dropped 0 bases, with 7 bases sitting between them. There are 14 residues in the CDR3. The full variable domain, rest sourced from reference TRBV11-2 and TRBJ2-3, is EAGVAQSPRYKIIEKRQSVAFWCNPISGHATLYWYQQILGQGPKLLIQFQNNGVVDDSQLPKDRFSAERLKGVDSTLKIQPAKLEDSAVYLCASSLVQSTDTQYFGPGTRLTVL.

The CDR3 nucleotides read TGTGCTAGTGGTCCCCAAGGGGCAACGAAAAAAGAGACCCAGTACTTC. As protein: CASGPQGATKKETQYF. The chain has TRBV12-5 and TRBJ2-5; weak D call: TRBD1 (5 bases). CDR3 length equals 16 residues. Trimming left V 5 bases short and J 3 bases short, with 19 bases between. Germline CDR1 and CDR2: LGHNT and FRNRAP.

In this sample, this clone turned up once. The chain joins TRBV30 to TRBJ2-3; weak D call: TRBD2 (7 bases). Germline lookup yields CDR1 GTSNPN and CDR2 SVGIG (reference sequence). This CDR3 comprises 15 residues. V gave up 1 base and J gave up 1 base, with 12 bases separating them. The CDR3 is CAWSAGGQGTDTQYF. CDR3 nucleotide sequence: TGTGCCTGGAGTGCGGGGGGCCAGGGCACAGATACGCAGTATTTT.

V gene TRBV4-1 combines with J gene TRBJ2-6; D is undetermined. CDR1 is MGHRA, CDR2 YSYEKL, per germline. The CDR3 length is 16 residues. Trimming shortened V by 6 bases and J by 0 bases, and 12 bases separated the two germline ends. The CDR3 is CASSYSVRSGANVLTF. As DNA, the CDR3 is TGCGCCAGCAGTTACTCGGTCCGCTCTGGGGCCAACGTCCTGACTTTC.

V is TRBV3-1 (or the pseudogene TRBV3-2) and J is TRBJ1-1; D might be TRBD1 (5 bases). The CDR3 totals 14 residues. Germline assignment: CDR1 LGHDT and CDR2 YNNKEL (reference sequence). The germline V and J ends were trimmed by 4 bases and 11 bases, with 20 bases remaining between them. The CDR3 sequence: CASSPPVGQGSAFF. The CDR3 region has the DNA TGTGCCAGCAGCCCGCCAGTCGGGCAGGGCTCCGCTTTCTTT.

The DNA of the CDR3 is TGTGCCAGCAGCCTCGGGGGGGGGACTGAAGCTTTCTTT. It yields the protein CASSLGGGTEAFF. This chain connects TRBV4-2 to TRBJ1-1; maybe TRBD1 (5 bases). Per the germline V gene, CDR1 is LGHNA and CDR2 is YNFKEQ. The CDR3 loop spans 13 amino acids. V was shortened by 4 bases and J by 5 bases, with 11 bases between the two germline ends.

This clone appeared a single time. The chain recombines TRBV7-2 with TRBJ1-5; D is perhaps TRBD1 (5 bases). V lost 0 bases, J lost 7 bases, and 10 bases lay in between. Germline CDR1 SGHTA, CDR2 FQGNSA. The CDR3 sequence is 14 residues long. The CDR3 bases are TGTGCCAGCAGCTTAGCGATGGGGGGACAGCCCCAGCATTTT. The encoded protein is CASSLAMGGQPQHF.